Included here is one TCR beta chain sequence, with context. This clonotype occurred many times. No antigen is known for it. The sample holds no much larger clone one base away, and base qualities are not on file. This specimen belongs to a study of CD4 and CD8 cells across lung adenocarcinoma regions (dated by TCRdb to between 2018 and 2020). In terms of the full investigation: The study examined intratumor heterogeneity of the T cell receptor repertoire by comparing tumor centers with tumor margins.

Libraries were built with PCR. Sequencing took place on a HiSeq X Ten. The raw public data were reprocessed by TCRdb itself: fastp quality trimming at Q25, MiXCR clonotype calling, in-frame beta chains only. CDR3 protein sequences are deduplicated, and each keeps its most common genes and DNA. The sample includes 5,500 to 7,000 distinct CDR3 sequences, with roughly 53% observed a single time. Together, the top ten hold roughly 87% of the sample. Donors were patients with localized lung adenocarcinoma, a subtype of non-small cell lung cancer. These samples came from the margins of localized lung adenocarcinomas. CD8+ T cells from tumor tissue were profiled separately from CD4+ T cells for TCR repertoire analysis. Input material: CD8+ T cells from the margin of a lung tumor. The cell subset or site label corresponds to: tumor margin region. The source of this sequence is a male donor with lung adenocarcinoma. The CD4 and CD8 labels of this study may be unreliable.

The bases are TGTGCCAGCAGTACCGACAGGGACTATGGCTACACCTTC. It encodes CASSTDRDYGYTF. The V and J segments used are TRBV6-5 and TRBJ1-2, with 7 bases in between that match TRBD1. Trimming accounts for 5 bases at V and 3 bases at J, while the number of junction bases matched to no gene is 3. The germline V gene supplies CDR1 MNHEY and CDR2 SVGAGI. From its cysteine to its phenylalanine, the CDR3 spans 13 amino acids. Only the CDR3 portion is preserved as DNA: 39 bases, with reading frame beginning at the first base.